These T cell receptor beta chains were read from a single sample in a study of PD-1 blockade in classical Hodgkin lymphoma. Clones were read by immunoSEQ multiplex PCR, and TCRdb kept only the in-frame ones, dropping some. The sample has some 93,000 clones, 83% seen once; the top ten hold over 15%. The sample here was peripheral blood mononuclear cells (PBMCs), taken before the fourth cycle of nivolumab. The origin of the receptors is a human donor with classical Hodgkin lymphoma. Each CDR3 is given without its conserved first and last residue. The order of the fields is J gene, V gene, CDR3 protein.

j_call: TRBJ1-1; v_call: TRBV4-1; cdr3_aa: ASSQNQGGLWDTEAF
j_call: TRBJ2-7; v_call: TRBV10-1; cdr3_aa: ASSWEQGTYEQY
j_call: TRBJ1-5; v_call: TRBV7-2; cdr3_aa: ASSLGLGASGQPQH
j_call: TRBJ2-7; v_call: TRBV5-6; cdr3_aa: ASSLFSGAFIEQY
j_call: TRBJ1-4; v_call: TRBV28; cdr3_aa: ASSFGSNEKLF
j_call: TRBJ1-1; v_call: TRBV28; cdr3_aa: ASSMGVLTEAF
j_call: TRBJ1-1; v_call: TRBV21-1; cdr3_aa: ASLDRDQGEDTEAF
j_call: TRBJ1-2; v_call: TRBV29-1; cdr3_aa: SVEGASLGYGYT
j_call: TRBJ1-5; v_call: TRBV19; cdr3_aa: ASSIDIRPQH
j_call: TRBJ2-3; v_call: TRBV9; cdr3_aa: ASSVAGTYTDTQY
j_call: TRBJ2-5; v_call: TRBV7-6; cdr3_aa: ASSAGVGVQETQY
j_call: TRBJ2-1; v_call: TRBV30; cdr3_aa: AWSVWREGSNEQF
j_call: TRBJ2-1; v_call: TRBV11-2; cdr3_aa: ASSSLRNYNEQF
j_call: TRBJ1-2; v_call: TRBV5-1; cdr3_aa: ASSLATGADYGYT
j_call: TRBJ2-1; v_call: TRBV7-2; cdr3_aa: ASSLQAGLYNEQF
j_call: TRBJ2-1; v_call: TRBV5-1; cdr3_aa: ASSLILRGRTYNEQF
j_call: TRBJ2-2; v_call: TRBV4-1; cdr3_aa: ASSQRDLGLSTGELF
j_call: TRBJ2-3; v_call: TRBV7-8; cdr3_aa: ASSLVSGSTTDTQY
j_call: TRBJ2-5; v_call: TRBV10-3; cdr3_aa: AISETGQVAYQETQY
j_call: TRBJ1-4; v_call: TRBV5-3; cdr3_aa: ATGGAYTTNEKLF
j_call: TRBJ2-2; v_call: TRBV10-3; cdr3_aa: AIRDSARAGTGELF
j_call: TRBJ1-4; v_call: TRBV19; cdr3_aa: ASSGDGSFATNEKLF
j_call: TRBJ2-3; v_call: TRBV27; cdr3_aa: ASSLSAGPRTDTQY
j_call: TRBJ1-1; v_call: TRBV10-2; cdr3_aa: ASSESAGGMNTEAF
j_call: TRBJ2-4; v_call: TRBV28; cdr3_aa: ASSLTREGRQY
j_call: TRBJ2-7; v_call: TRBV10-3; cdr3_aa: AIGDQSSYEQY
j_call: TRBJ1-5; v_call: TRBV30; cdr3_aa: AWSVDRNNQPQH
j_call: TRBJ2-7; v_call: TRBV5-4; cdr3_aa: ASRGARLEQY
j_call: TRBJ2-7; v_call: TRBV5-5; cdr3_aa: ASSLLAGSYEQY
j_call: TRBJ1-1; v_call: TRBV5-1; cdr3_aa: ASSRQGVGTEAF
j_call: TRBJ2-1; v_call: TRBV7-9; cdr3_aa: ASSPPGGSGMVHEQF
j_call: TRBJ2-7; v_call: TRBV7-9; cdr3_aa: ASSLGGGGYEQY
j_call: TRBJ1-3; v_call: TRBV7-8; cdr3_aa: ASSLAAGTGNTIY
j_call: TRBJ1-4; v_call: TRBV5-1; cdr3_aa: ASSLGPQGAYNEKLF
j_call: TRBJ2-3; v_call: TRBV9; cdr3_aa: ASSVGAPDTQY
j_call: TRBJ2-5; v_call: TRBV25-1; cdr3_aa: ASSEWGQETQY
j_call: TRBJ2-7; v_call: TRBV19; cdr3_aa: ASSMGGHSSYEQY
j_call: TRBJ2-1; v_call: TRBV14; cdr3_aa: ASSHSWTSGNNEQF
j_call: TRBJ1-2; v_call: TRBV5-6; cdr3_aa: ASSPKGQTRPNYGYT
j_call: TRBJ2-3; v_call: TRBV5-1; cdr3_aa: ASSPPLAGGHTQY
j_call: TRBJ1-1; v_call: TRBV6-6; cdr3_aa: ASRAENTEAF
j_call: TRBJ2-2; v_call: TRBV27; cdr3_aa: ASSPPKGGDTGELF
j_call: TRBJ2-3; v_call: TRBV5-1; cdr3_aa: ASSFQTVTDTQY
j_call: TRBJ1-1; v_call: TRBV5-1; cdr3_aa: ASSLTPGATEAF
j_call: TRBJ2-7; v_call: TRBV19; cdr3_aa: ASSIVREREQY
j_call: TRBJ1-4; v_call: TRBV27; cdr3_aa: ASSLLGQGDEKLF
j_call: TRBJ2-2; v_call: TRBV6-5; cdr3_aa: ASSYRAPNTGELF
j_call: TRBJ2-3; v_call: TRBV28; cdr3_aa: ASSSIAGAVFGTDTQY
j_call: TRBJ1-2; v_call: TRBV19; cdr3_aa: ASSIGTGRRGYT
j_call: TRBJ1-2; v_call: TRBV29-1; cdr3_aa: SVEFDDGYT
j_call: TRBJ1-2; v_call: TRBV7-2; cdr3_aa: ASSLDVLGRETGYT
j_call: TRBJ1-2; v_call: TRBV28; cdr3_aa: ASSRGYGYT
j_call: TRBJ1-5; v_call: TRBV27; cdr3_aa: ASSLRPWTVNQPQH